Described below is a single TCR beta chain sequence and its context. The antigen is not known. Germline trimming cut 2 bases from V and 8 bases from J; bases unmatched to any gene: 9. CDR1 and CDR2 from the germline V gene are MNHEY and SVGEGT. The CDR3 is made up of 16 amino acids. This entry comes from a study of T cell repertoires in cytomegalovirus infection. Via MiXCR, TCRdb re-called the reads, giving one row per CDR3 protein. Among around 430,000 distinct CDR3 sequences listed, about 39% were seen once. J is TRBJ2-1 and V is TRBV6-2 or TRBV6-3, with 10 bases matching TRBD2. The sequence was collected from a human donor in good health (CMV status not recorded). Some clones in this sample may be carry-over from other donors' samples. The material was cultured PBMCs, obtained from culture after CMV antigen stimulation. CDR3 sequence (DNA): TGTGCCAGCAGTTACGGGGGACTAGCGTTGGTCGATGAGCAGTTCTTC. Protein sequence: CASSYGGLALVDEQFF.